Below, 17 T cell receptor beta chains from the same sample are listed, as sequenced in a study of T-cell memory formation after mild COVID-19. TCRdb used MiXCR to reprocess the 5' RACE reads, holding one entry per CDR3 protein. This sample has roughly 310,000 distinct CDR3 sequences, with approximately 16% found just once. Source material: PBMCs or a T cell subset sorted from them (not recorded which). The receptor source for this set is a young man who had mild COVID-19 (a few samples of this study predate the infection). Cell type and time point are not known.

This clonotype was seen a few times. This sequence joins TRBV6-5 and TRBJ2-5, with TRBD1 as a possible D gene (6 bases). The length of the CDR3 is 13 residues. Germline CDR1 and CDR2: MNHEY and SVGAGI. Here the CDR3 reads CVTGKDRQETQYF. CDR3 bases: TGTGTAACGGGGAAGGACAGACAAGAGACCCAGTACTTC.

This clonotype was recorded a few times. This sequence joins TRBV5-1 and TRBJ2-1; the D is unclear. CDR3 size: 14 residues. V gave up 0 bases and J gave up 6 bases, with 10 bases separating them. Germline V gene sequence: CDR1 SGHRS, CDR2 YFSETQ. The DNA for the CDR3 is TGCGCCAGCAGCTTGGATGCGGAACTCAATGAGCAGTTCTTC. Translation: CASSLDAELNEQFF. The entire variable domain, with the rest obtained from reference TRBV5-1 and TRBJ2-1, is as follows: KAGVTQTPRYLIKTRGQQVTLSCSPISGHRSVSWYQQTPGQGLQFLFEYFSETQRNKGNFPGRFSGRQFSNSRSEMNVSTLELGDSALYLCASSLDAELNEQFFGPGTRLTVL.

V is TRBV7-3 and J is TRBJ2-3, with 11 bases identical to TRBD1. The germline CDR1 and CDR2 sequences are SGHTA and FQGTGA. V lost 8 bases to trimming and J lost 5 bases; unmatched junction nucleotides: 3. The CDR3 runs 13 residues. CDR3 in amino acids: CASGQGAGDTQYF. In DNA form, the CDR3 reads TGTGCCAGCGGACAGGGGGCAGGAGATACGCAGTATTTT.

In its sample, this clonotype was seen a few times. The rearrangement uses TRBV6-6 and TRBJ2-3; D is undetermined. V was clipped by 6 bases and J by 0 bases, with 10 bases between them. Germline CDR1 is MNHNY and CDR2 is SVGAGI (reference sequence). There are 14 residues in the CDR3. CDR3 DNA sequence: TGTGCCAGCAGCCAGACTCTTAGCACAGATACGCAGTATTTT. It encodes CASSQTLSTDTQYF.

J is TRBJ2-5 and V is TRBV5-1; 9 nucleotides line up with TRBD2. Germline V gene data show CDR1 as SGHRS and CDR2 as YFSETQ. J gave up 4 bases and V 3 bases, and 7 bases lay outside the gene matches. This CDR3 contains 15 residues. The CDR3 protein is CASSSPGLAPETQYF. The CDR3 DNA is TGCGCCAGCAGCTCGCCGGGACTAGCCCCAGAGACCCAGTACTTC.

This chain joins TRBV5-1 and TRBJ2-1; 10 bases agree with TRBD2. The CDR3 is made up of 14 amino acids. With 8 bases clipped from V and 4 bases from J, the junction kept 6 bases outside the gene matches. CDR1 and CDR2 from the germline V gene are SGHRS and YFSETQ. The CDR3 spells CASGAGGRYNEQFF. CDR3 DNA sequence: TGCGCCAGTGGAGCGGGGGGGCGATACAATGAGCAGTTCTTC.

This clonotype occurred a few times. V gene TRBV20-1 combines with J gene TRBJ1-2, with 8 positions matching TRBD1. CDR3 length equals 12 residues. Germline V gene sequence: CDR1 DFQATT, CDR2 SNEGSKA (reference sequence). V trimming: 4 bases; J trimming: 4 bases; junction bases outside the gene matches: 2. The CDR3 sequence: CSAIRGPYGYTF. The DNA of the CDR3 is TGCAGTGCTATCAGGGGGCCCTATGGCTACACCTTC.

This clonotype was observed many times. The chain has TRBV6-5 and TRBJ2-2; 8 positions match TRBD2. Trimming cost V 0 bases and J 9 bases; bases outside gene matches: 9. The CDR3 has 16 amino acids. Per the germline V gene, CDR1 is MNHEY and CDR2 is SVGAGI. In DNA form, the CDR3 reads TGTGCCAGCAGTTACTCTGTGAATAGCGGGGTCCGGGAGCTGTTTTTT. Protein sequence: CASSYSVNSGVRELFF.

This clonotype was seen more than once but under ten times. This chain joins TRBV7-2 and TRBJ2-1, with D perhaps matching TRBD1 or TRBD2 (7 bases each). Germline V CDR1 and CDR2: SGHTA, FQGNSA. The CDR3 runs 14 residues. Deletions cut 5 bases from V and 4 bases from J, with 12 bases between. The CDR3 DNA is TGTGCCAGCAGCCAGGGGGGGGGTTACAATGAGCAGTTCTTC. It specifies CASSQGGGYNEQFF. Complete variable domain (other parts from reference TRBV7-2 and TRBJ2-1): GAGVSQSPSNKVTEKGKDVELRCDPISGHTALYWYRQSLGQGLEFLIYFQGNSAPDKSGLPSDRFSAERTGGSVSTLTIQRTQQEDSAVYLCASSQGGGYNEQFFGPGTRLTVL.

The chain joins TRBV4-2 to TRBJ1-1; D is unresolved. CDR3 length: 16 residues. V shed 0 bases and J shed 0 bases, with 11 bases lying between them. Germline V gene lookup returns CDR1 LGHNA and CDR2 YNFKEQ. The CDR3 loop is CASSQDFGRMNTEAFF. The CDR3 DNA reads as TGTGCCAGCAGCCAAGATTTCGGCAGGATGAACACTGAAGCTTTCTTT.

The chain recombines TRBV28 with TRBJ2-1; D is perhaps TRBD2 (5 bases). The CDR3 sequence is 12 residues long. Per the germline V gene, CDR1 is MDHEN and CDR2 is SYDVKM. V was cut by 8 bases and J by 2 bases, with 7 bases left in between. CDR3 bases: TGTGCCAGCGGTAGCGCCTACAATGAGCAGTTCTTC. Protein: CASGSAYNEQFF.

The sample holds many counts of this clonotype. This chain connects TRBV6-5 to TRBJ1-2, with D possibly being TRBD1 (5 bases). The CDR3 runs 14 residues. V was clipped by 4 bases and J by 8 bases, with 17 bases between them. Germline V gene data show CDR1 as MNHEY and CDR2 as SVGAGI. The CDR3 bases are TGTGCCAGCAGTTCACTCCGGGACGTTTGCGGCTACACCTTC. Translated: CASSSLRDVCGYTF.

V gene TRBV30 combines with J gene TRBJ2-5; 15 bases agree with TRBD2. Germline assignment: CDR1 GTSNPN and CDR2 SVGIG (reference sequence). CDR3 length: 16 amino acids. V trimming: 5 bases; J trimming: 1 base; junction bases outside the gene matches: 5. In DNA form, the CDR3 reads TGTGCCTGGGCTAGGACTAGCGGGGGGGGCCAAGAGACCCAGTACTTC. It yields the protein CAWARTSGGGQETQYF.

This clonotype was detected a few times. The chain has TRBV10-3 and TRBJ1-4; no reliable D call. Trimming removed 6 bases from V and 7 bases from J, with 12 bases in between. The CDR3 totals 13 residues. Germline lookup yields CDR1 ENHRY and CDR2 SYGVKD. The CDR3 DNA reads as TGTGCCATCAGGGACCTCGCGGGTGAAAAACTGTTTTTT. It is translated as CAIRDLAGEKLFF.

At least ten counts were recorded for this clonotype. The rearrangement joins TRBV7-2 to TRBJ1-3, with D hard to call. CDR3 size: 16 residues. Per germline, CDR1 SGHTA and CDR2 FQGNSA. Trimming took 2 bases from V and 0 from J, leaving 11 bases between them. For the CDR3, the DNA is TGTGCCAGCAGCTTATTAGTCCGTCTCTCTGGAAACACCATATATTTT. It yields the protein CASSLLVRLSGNTIYF.

The chain joins TRBV5-1 to TRBJ2-1; 10 nucleotides align to TRBD1. The CDR3 extends over 16 amino acids. CDR1 and CDR2 (germline): SGHRS, YFSETQ. After removal of 7 bases from V and 5 bases from J, the junction contained 12 bases not matched to a gene. In DNA, the CDR3 is TGCGCCAGCGCTAGACAGGGGGCCGATGTGGACAATGAGCAGTTCTTC. This gives the protein CASARQGADVDNEQFF.

The chain couples TRBV4-3 to TRBJ2-2; the D gene is possibly TRBD2 (5 bases). The CDR3 spans 17 residues. V lost 0 bases and J 4 bases, leaving 15 bases between the germline ends. Looked up from germline, CDR1 is LGHNA and CDR2 is YSLEER. The CDR3 is CASSQDPPSRGTGELFF. In DNA form, the CDR3 reads TGCGCCAGCAGCCAAGATCCCCCTAGCCGCGGCACCGGGGAGCTGTTTTTT.